This T cell receptor (beta chain) was captured in a study of shared clonotypes between healthy human individuals. Study summary: The plates for each donor numbered three CD4 naive, three CD4 memory, two CD8 naive and one CD8 memory.

Study-wide findings and caveats: The represented genetic and exposure-history diversity was limited by the small number of donors.

Some clones are missing from TCRdb's copy, which holds only in-frame ones; the method was immunoSEQ multiplex PCR. The repertoire holds 200,000 to 250,000 clones, with over 60% as singletons. This clone was seen once. Its target is not known. The CDR3 has 14 amino acids. Looked up from germline, CDR1 is SQVTM and CDR2 is ANQGSEA. Trimming cost V 4 bases and J 2 bases, with 9 bases left between them. This TCR was sampled from a man aged 25 to 45 in good health. Sequencing was carried out using memory CD4+ T cells sorted from blood. As for subset: CD45RA-negative fraction. This chain links TRBV29-1 with TRBJ2-6; TRBD1 might be the D (6 bases). CDR3 in DNA: TGCAGCGTTGTTGACAGGACTGGGGCCAACGTCCTGACTTTC. It codes for CSVVDRTGANVLTF.